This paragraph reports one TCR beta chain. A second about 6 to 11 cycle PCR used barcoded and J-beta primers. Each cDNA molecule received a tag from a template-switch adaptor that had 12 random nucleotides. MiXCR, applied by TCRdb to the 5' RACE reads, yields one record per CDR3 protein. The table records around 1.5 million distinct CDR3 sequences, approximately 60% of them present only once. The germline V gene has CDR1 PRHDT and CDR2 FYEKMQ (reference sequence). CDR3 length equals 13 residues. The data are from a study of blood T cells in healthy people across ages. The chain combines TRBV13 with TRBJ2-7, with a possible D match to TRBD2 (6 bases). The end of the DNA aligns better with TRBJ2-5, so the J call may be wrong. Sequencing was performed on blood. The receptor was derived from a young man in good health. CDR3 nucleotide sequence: TGTGCCAGCAGCTTCGGGGGAGGAGGGACCCAGTACTTC. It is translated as CASSFGGGGTQYF.